A selection of T cell receptor beta chains follows, all from one sample in a study of shared clonotypes between healthy human individuals. Assay: immunoSEQ multiplex PCR; the TCRdb copy retains only in-frame clones and omits some. The sample carries some 2,500,000 clones, 85% to 95% recorded once. The specimen sequenced was naive CD4+ T cells from PBMCs. All receptors come from a man between 18 and 29 years old in good health. Some clones in this sample may be carry-over from other donors' samples. CDR3s include the opening cysteine and the closing phenylalanine or tryptophan. A D gene is named only where the DNA matches it firmly. Rows give clone size only sometimes, using once, few, many, or a class for an expanded clone.

size,V,J,D,DNA,CDR3
.,TRBV6-1,TRBJ2-7,TRBD2,TGTGCCAGCAGTGCGAGATGGGGGGGGACTCGCTACGAGCAGTACTTC,CASSARWGGTRYEQYF
.,TRBV7-9,TRBJ2-5,TRBD1,TGTGCCAGCAGCTTCCGGGACAGGACTTCTATGGAGCAGTACTTC,CASSFRDRTSMEQYF
.,TRBV7-2,TRBJ2-1,TRBD2,TGTGCCAGCAGTTTAGCGGGAGGCCTCTCCTACAATGAGCAGTTCTTC,CASSLAGGLSYNEQFF
few,TRBV29-1,TRBJ1-1,.,TGCAGCGTTGCCAGGGTAGCGAACACTGAAGCTTTCTTT,CSVARVANTEAFF
.,TRBV6-5,TRBJ1-2,.,TGTGCCAGCAGGCGCGCCCCGGGAGATGGCTACACCTTC,CASRRAPGDGYTF
.,TRBV6-5,TRBJ2-1,.,TGTGCCAGCAGTTACGATATTGCCACCACCTACAATGAGCAGTTCTTC,CASSYDIATTYNEQFF
.,TRBV19,TRBJ1-5,.,TGTGCCAGTAGTATACCCCTAATGGATCAGCCCCAGCATTTT,CASSIPLMDQPQHF
.,TRBV7-2,TRBJ2-3,TRBD2,TGTGCCAGCAGCTTCCGGACTAGCGGGACCACAGATACGCAGTATTTT,CASSFRTSGTTDTQYF
.,TRBV5-1,TRBJ1-5,.,TGCGCCCGCGTAGGCCAGCCCCAGCATTTT,CARVGQPQHF
.,TRBV4-1,TRBJ1-5,.,TGCGCCAGCAGCCAAGGGGGATACAATCAGCCCCAGCATTTT,CASSQGGYNQPQHF
.,TRBV29-1,TRBJ2-5,TRBD1,TGCAGCGTGGGGACAGGGCCGTACCAAGAGACCCAGTACTTC,CSVGTGPYQETQYF
.,TRBV19,TRBJ1-1,.,TGTGCCAGTAGTATCGCCGTGGATACTGAAGCTTTCTTT,CASSIAVDTEAFF
.,TRBV16,TRBJ1-5,.,TGTGCCAGCAGCCGTGCCCTCCAGCCCCAGCATTTT,CASSRALQPQHF